Presented here are 23 T cell receptor beta chains from one specimen sequenced in a study of shared clonotypes between healthy human individuals. Profiled with immunoSEQ multiplex PCR; TCRdb holds only in-frame clones, not every one. The table includes under 850,000 clones, around 77% detected once. The sample consisted of memory CD4+ T cells sorted from blood. Subset denoted: CD45RA-negative fraction. Receptor source: a woman in her thirties in good health.

V usage is TRBV28 and J usage is TRBJ2-5, with D possibly TRBD1 on 6 matching bases. The CDR3 has 16 amino acids. Trimming took 6 bases from V and 0 from J, leaving 17 bases between them. Germline CDR1 MDHEN, CDR2 SYDVKM. The CDR3 loop is CASRFQGTTNQETQYF. The CDR3 coding sequence is TGTGCCAGCAGATTTCAGGGGACCACTAACCAAGAGACCCAGTACTTC.

This clone was seen once. This chain connects TRBV4-1 to TRBJ1-5; D remains unclear. Germline lookup yields CDR1 MGHRA and CDR2 YSYEKL. Between the trimmed V and J ends, which lost 1 base and 0 bases, there was a span of 10 bases. CDR3 length: 16 residues. The CDR3 sequence is CASSQVVAGSNQPQHF. The CDR3 coding sequence is TGCGCCAGCAGCCAAGTGGTCGCAGGTAGCAATCAGCCCCAGCATTTT.

The genes are TRBV5-1 and TRBJ1-4, with D possibly being TRBD1 (6 bases). Germline CDR1 reads SGHRS; CDR2 reads YFSETQ. The CDR3 consists of 15 residues. V lost 4 bases and J lost 8, with 18 bases in between. CDR3 loop: CASSPETGLREKLFF. The CDR3, as DNA: TGCGCCAGCAGCCCGGAAACAGGGTTGAGGGAAAAACTGTTTTTT.

The CDR3 nucleotides read TGTGCCAGCAGGGGGGACCGAACTAGCAATCAGCCCCAGCATTTT. It specifies CASRGDRTSNQPQHF. The V gene is TRBV2, the J gene TRBJ1-5, with D possibly TRBD1 on 5 matching bases. V was trimmed by 6 bases and J by 0 bases, leaving 12 bases between them. The CDR3 loop spans 15 amino acids. The germline CDR1 and CDR2 sequences are SNHLY and FYNNEI.

The chain uses TRBV5-1 and TRBJ2-7, with 8 bases fitting TRBD1. CDR3 length: 14 residues. The germline gives CDR1 SGHRS, CDR2 YFSETQ. V lost 7 bases, J lost 4 bases, and 10 bases stayed unmatched. As DNA, the CDR3 is TGCGCCAGCGACACCGGACAGGGTGGTTACGAGCAGTACTTC. Its protein is CASDTGQGGYEQYF.

This chain joins TRBV5-1 and TRBJ1-1; D unclear. The ends were cut back, 3 bases at V and 0 bases at J, with 9 bases in the middle. The V gene's germline CDR1 is SGHRS and CDR2 YFSETQ. This CDR3 region has 14 residues. The CDR3 nucleotides read TGCGCCAGCAGCTCGGCGCCCATGAACACTGAAGCTTTCTTT. Translating gives CASSSAPMNTEAFF.

The chain carries TRBV7-9 and TRBJ2-5; 10 nucleotides agree with TRBD1. Germline values: CDR1 SEHNR, CDR2 FQNEAQ (reference sequence). The junction had 5 bases not matched to a gene; V was cut back by 3 bases and J by 1 base. CDR3 length: 16 amino acids. The CDR3 reads CASSLRTGGTQETQYF. The CDR3 DNA is TGTGCCAGCAGCTTGCGGACAGGGGGGACCCAAGAGACCCAGTACTTC.

The chain joins TRBV28 to TRBJ2-7, with D perhaps given as TRBD1 or TRBD2 (5 bases each). CDR1 and CDR2 from the germline V gene are MDHEN and SYDVKM. CDR3 size: 15 residues. Trimming took 4 bases from V and 3 from J, leaving 16 bases between them. This CDR3 reads CASSSHGGGNYEQYF. In DNA, the CDR3 is TGTGCCAGCAGTTCCCATGGGGGTGGGAACTACGAGCAGTACTTC.

V is TRBV18 and J is TRBJ2-7; tentative D call: TRBD2 (5 bases). CDR1 and CDR2 from the germline V gene are KGHSH and LQKENI. This CDR3 contains 16 residues. V was cut by 0 bases and J by 2 bases, with 14 bases left in between. The CDR3 region has the DNA TGTGCCAGCTCACCACCAGGGCTAGCAGAAACCTACGAGCAGTACTTC. Translating it yields CASSPPGLAETYEQYF.

The DNA of the CDR3 is TGCGCCAGCAGCTTCCGAGGCGAAACAGACCTAAACTATGGCTACACCTTC. Translated: CASSFRGETDLNYGYTF. V is TRBV5-1 and J is TRBJ1-2; unclear D gene. With 2 bases removed from V and 2 bases from J, the gap between germline ends came to 19 bases. From germline, CDR1 is SGHRS and CDR2 YFSETQ. The length of the CDR3 is 17 residues. The whole variable domain, filled in from reference TRBV5-1 and TRBJ1-2, reads KAGVTQTPRYLIKTRGQQVTLSCSPISGHRSVSWYQQTPGQGLQFLFEYFSETQRNKGNFPGRFSGRQFSNSRSEMNVSTLELGDSALYLCASSFRGETDLNYGYTFGSGTRLTVV.

This clone was picked up one time. The V call is TRBV18, the J call TRBJ2-1, with 12 bases matching TRBD2. Germline CDR1 KGHSH, CDR2 LQKENI. With 3 bases clipped from V and 0 bases from J, the junction kept 3 bases outside the gene matches. CDR3 length: 17 residues. This CDR3 is CASSPSTSGSSYNEQFF. Written as DNA, the CDR3 is TGTGCCAGCTCACCTTCGACTAGCGGGAGCTCCTACAATGAGCAGTTCTTC.

The chain recombines TRBV6-6 with TRBJ1-4; D is unresolved. The CDR3 is 15 residues long. V shed 0 bases and J shed 0 bases, with 5 bases lying between them. CDR1 MNHNY and CDR2 SVGAGI come from the germline V gene (reference sequence). As DNA, the CDR3 is TGTGCCAGCAGTTACTCGGATGCAACTAATGAAAAACTGTTTTTT. This gives the protein CASSYSDATNEKLFF.

In regard to this clone: The same CDR3 arises from other DNA sequences in this sample as well. The V call is TRBV5-1, the J call TRBJ1-4; a possible D gene is TRBD1 (5 bases). The CDR3 totals 15 residues. V shed 4 bases and J shed 4 bases, with 14 bases lying between them. Per the germline V gene, CDR1 is SGHRS and CDR2 is YFSETQ. CDR3 coding DNA: TGCGCCAGCAGCCTTGGCGACAGAGATAATGAAAAACTGTTTTTT. Its translation: CASSLGDRDNEKLFF.

This clone was found a few times. The V and J genes are TRBV6-1 and TRBJ1-3; D gene ambiguous. Trimming removed 8 bases from V and 0 bases from J, with 14 bases in between. CDR1 and CDR2 (germline): MNHNS, SASEGT. This CDR3 has 15 amino acids. The CDR3 bases are TGTGCCAGCGGCAGGACCGCCAACTCTGGAAACACCATATATTTT. Translating it yields CASGRTANSGNTIYF.

J is TRBJ1-2 and V is TRBV28; D remains unclear. Per the germline V gene, CDR1 is MDHEN and CDR2 is SYDVKM. The CDR3 runs 12 residues. V was cut by 2 bases and J by 6 bases, with 7 bases left in between. CDR3 loop: CASSLTRDGYTF. CDR3 bases: TGTGCCAGCAGTTTAACGAGAGATGGCTACACCTTC.

The V and J genes are TRBV10-3 and TRBJ1-3; D remains ambiguous. V lost 3 bases and J 4 bases, leaving 7 bases between the germline ends. CDR1 and CDR2 from the germline V gene are ENHRY and SYGVKD. This CDR3 contains 13 residues. The CDR3 spells CAISEEQGNTIYF. The DNA for the CDR3 is TGTGCCATCAGTGAAGAACAGGGAAACACCATATATTTT.

This clone appeared many times. The chain combines TRBV27 with TRBJ2-5, with a weak D call TRBD2 (5 bases). Trimming removed 4 bases from V and 5 bases from J, with 17 bases in between. The germline CDR1 and CDR2 sequences are MNHEY and SMNVEV (reference sequence). The CDR3 loop spans 15 amino acids. CDR3 in DNA: TGTGCCAGCAGTTCGGGTCCCTCCTGGGAGGAGACCCAGTACTTC. Amino acids: CASSSGPSWEETQYF.

In its sample, this clone was seen a few times. The chain couples TRBV5-6 to TRBJ1-1, with D possibly TRBD1 on 6 matching bases. The germline V gene encodes CDR1 SGHDT and CDR2 YYEEEE. V lost 4 bases and J lost 10, with 14 bases in between. The CDR3 totals 12 residues. CDR3 loop: CASSIRGFGAFF. The DNA of the CDR3 is TGTGCCAGCAGCATAAGGGGGTTTGGAGCTTTCTTT.

The chain uses TRBV18 and TRBJ2-5; possible D gene TRBD2, 6 bases. Trimming shortened V by 0 bases and J by 5 bases, and 19 bases separated the two germline ends. The length of the CDR3 is 17 residues. Germline assignment: CDR1 KGHSH and CDR2 LQKENI. DNA of the CDR3: TGTGCCAGCTCACCACCGAGGGGAGGCGGGGCGAGGGAGACCCAGTACTTC. Protein product: CASSPPRGGGARETQYF.

The chain carries TRBV28 and TRBJ1-5; a possible D gene is TRBD1 (5 bases). V was pared by 6 bases and J by 6 bases, with 27 bases between. The germline V gene encodes CDR1 MDHEN and CDR2 SYDVKM. This CDR3 contains 18 residues. CDR3 in DNA: TGTGCCAGCAGCGGCCTCCTGGGGACCTCAGGGAGGGGTCAGCCCCAGCATTTT. The encoded protein is CASSGLLGTSGRGQPQHF.

The chain employs TRBV5-8 and TRBJ2-1, with D possibly matching TRBD2 (5 bases). Germline V gene sequence: CDR1 SGHTS, CDR2 YDEGEE. The CDR3 loop spans 11 amino acids. V lost 5 bases and J lost 7, with 7 bases in between. This chain's CDR3 is CASRRVNEQFF. CDR3 sequence (DNA): TGTGCCAGCAGGAGGGTAAATGAGCAGTTCTTC.

The rearrangement uses TRBV28 and TRBJ1-2; maybe TRBD1 (5 bases). Trimming took off 1 base at V and 6 bases at J, with 21 bases between the two ends. Germline-derived CDR1 and CDR2 are MDHEN and SYDVKM. The CDR3 is made up of 17 amino acids. CDR3 sequence: CASSLYGVRGLGNGYTF. Written as DNA, the CDR3 is TGTGCCAGCAGTTTATATGGAGTTCGGGGCCTAGGGAATGGCTACACCTTC.

The table lists this clone with many counts. J is TRBJ1-5 and V is TRBV19; possible D gene TRBD1, 5 bases. This CDR3 is 14 amino acids long. CDR1 and CDR2 (germline): LNHDA, SQIVND (reference sequence). The germline V and J ends were trimmed by 8 bases and 3 bases, with 14 bases remaining between them. The DNA of the CDR3 is TGTGCCAGTCGGAGCGACAGATTCAATCAGCCCCAGCATTTT. The encoded protein is CASRSDRFNQPQHF.